This TCR beta chain was documented in a study of CD8+ T cells in alopecia areata. Sequencing relied on a cDNA template that was reverse transcribed from extracted RNA. Profiled with immunoSEQ multiplex PCR; TCRdb holds only in-frame clones, not every one. The table records 120,000 to 150,000 clones, roughly four fifths of them present only once. Documented treatment: oral pan-JAK inhibitor, 5-10 mg twice daily. This CDR3 has 22 residues. The junction had 11 bases not matched to a gene; V was cut back by 0 bases and J by 2 bases. Germline loops: CDR1 SGHRS, CDR2 YFSETQ. The chain employs TRBV5-1 and TRBJ2-6, with TRBD2 matching over 16 bases. This material consisted of CD8+ T cells sorted from blood, taken at week 4, from a patient treated with tofacitinib. This receptor was obtained from a human donor with alopecia areata. The CDR3 spells CASSLAPDPGTSGGAGANVLTF. The DNA for the CDR3 is TGCGCCAGCAGCTTGGCCCCCGACCCCGGGACTAGCGGGGGGGCTGGGGCCAACGTCCTGACTTTC.